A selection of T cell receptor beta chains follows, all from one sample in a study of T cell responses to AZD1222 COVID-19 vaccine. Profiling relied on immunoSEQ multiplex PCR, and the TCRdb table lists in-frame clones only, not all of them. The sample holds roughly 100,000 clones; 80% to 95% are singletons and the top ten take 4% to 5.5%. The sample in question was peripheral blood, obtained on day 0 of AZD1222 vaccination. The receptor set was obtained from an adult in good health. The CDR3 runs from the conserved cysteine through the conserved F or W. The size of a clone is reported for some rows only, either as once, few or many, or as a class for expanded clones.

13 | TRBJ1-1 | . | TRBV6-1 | CASSDGTHTEAFF
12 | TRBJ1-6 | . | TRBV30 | CAFRDTNSPLHF
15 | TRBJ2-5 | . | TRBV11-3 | CASSLGAGDGETQYF
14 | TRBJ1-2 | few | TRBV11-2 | CASSLGTGGYGYTF
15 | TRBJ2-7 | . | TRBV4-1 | CASSLAGGSSYEQYF
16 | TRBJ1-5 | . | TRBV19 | CASSIDHSLGSRPQHF
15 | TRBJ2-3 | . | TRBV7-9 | CASSFRGGATDTQYF
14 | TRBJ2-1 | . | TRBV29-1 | CSVFPGTGGNEQFF
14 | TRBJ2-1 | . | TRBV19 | CASGSDRWDNEQFF
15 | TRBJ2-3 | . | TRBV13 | CASSFRHAGTDTQYF
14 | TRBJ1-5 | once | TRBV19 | CASSLTGGGKPQHF
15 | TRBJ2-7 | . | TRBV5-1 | CASSSTGGASYEQYF
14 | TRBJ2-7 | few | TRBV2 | CASSGGTARGEQYF
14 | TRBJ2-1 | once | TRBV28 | CASSLARVYNEQFF
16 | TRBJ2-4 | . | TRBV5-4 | CAIHGLEGGAKNIQYF
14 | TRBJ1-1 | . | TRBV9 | CASSAQTGNTEAFF
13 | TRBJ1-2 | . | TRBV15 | CATSSGQGPGYTF
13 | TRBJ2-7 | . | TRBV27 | CASSPGQLYEQYF
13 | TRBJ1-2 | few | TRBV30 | CAWRDRVAYGYTF
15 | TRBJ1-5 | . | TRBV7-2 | CASSLVEGLNQPQHF
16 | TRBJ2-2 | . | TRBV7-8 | CASGLPHLWNTGELFF
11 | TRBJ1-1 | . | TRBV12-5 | CASVANTEAFF
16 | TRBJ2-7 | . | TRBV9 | CASSVARLAGGHEQYF
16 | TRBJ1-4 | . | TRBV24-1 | CATSAKNRPTNEKLFF
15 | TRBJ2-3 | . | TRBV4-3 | CASSQETTGGDTQYF
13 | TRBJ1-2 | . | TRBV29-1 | CSVPGPTNYGYTF
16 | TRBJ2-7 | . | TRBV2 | CASSDGARVEPYEQYF
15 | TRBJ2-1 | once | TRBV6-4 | CASSATVVGHNEQFF
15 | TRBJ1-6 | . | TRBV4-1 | CASSQETGSRSPLHF